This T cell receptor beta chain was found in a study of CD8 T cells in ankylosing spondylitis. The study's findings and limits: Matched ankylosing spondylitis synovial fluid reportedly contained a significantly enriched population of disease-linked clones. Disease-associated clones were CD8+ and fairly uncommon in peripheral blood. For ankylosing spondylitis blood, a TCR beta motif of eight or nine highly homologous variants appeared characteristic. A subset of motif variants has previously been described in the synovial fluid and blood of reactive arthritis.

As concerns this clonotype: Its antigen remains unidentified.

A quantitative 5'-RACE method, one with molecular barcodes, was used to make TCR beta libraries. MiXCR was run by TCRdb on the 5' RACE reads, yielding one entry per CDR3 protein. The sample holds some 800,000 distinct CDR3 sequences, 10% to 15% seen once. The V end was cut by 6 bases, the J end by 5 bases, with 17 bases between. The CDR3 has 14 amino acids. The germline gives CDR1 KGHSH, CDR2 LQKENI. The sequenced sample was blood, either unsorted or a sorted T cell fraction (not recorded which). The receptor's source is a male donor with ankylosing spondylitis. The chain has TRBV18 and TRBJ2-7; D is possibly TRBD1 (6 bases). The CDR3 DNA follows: TGTGCCAGCTCGGCCAGGGGTGCCCTCGACGAGCAGTACTTC. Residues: CASSARGALDEQYF. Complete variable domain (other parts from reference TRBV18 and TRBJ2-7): NAGVMQNPRHLVRRRGQEARLRCSPMKGHSHVYWYRQLPEEGLKFMVYLQKENIIDESGMPKERFSAEFPKEGPSILRIQQVVRGDSAAYFCASSARGALDEQYFGPGTRLTVT.